These 22 T cell receptor beta chains share one sample of origin, sequenced in a study of beta chain features in type 1 diabetes. Study-wide findings and caveats: For Type 1 diabetes patients, all four CD4+ subsets carried TCRB CDR3s that were moderately but significantly shorter.

For these receptors, no antigen is known. The sequenced template was cDNA made from the entire isolated RNA. Generated by immunoSEQ multiplex PCR, the TCRdb table keeps only in-frame clones and is missing some. The table includes about 230,000 clones, about a sixth detected once. The sample taken for sequencing was naive CD4+ T cells from blood. These receptors all come from a man aged 25-45 years with type 1 diabetes.

The chain recombines TRBV7-9 with TRBJ2-2; D is unresolved. This CDR3 has 12 residues. Trimming took off 7 bases at V and 4 bases at J, with 7 bases between the two ends. CDR1 and CDR2 (germline): SEHNR, FQNEAQ (reference sequence). The CDR3 here is CASNSGTGELFF. The CDR3 DNA sequence: TGTGCCAGCAACTCCGGCACCGGGGAGCTGTTTTTT.

The V gene is TRBV7-9, the J gene TRBJ1-1, with D perhaps matching TRBD1 (5 bases). This CDR3 is built from 13 residues. V was shortened by 3 bases and J by 7 bases, with 12 bases between the two germline ends. The germline V gene encodes CDR1 SEHNR and CDR2 FQNEAQ (reference sequence). The CDR3 loop is CASSFTGTGEAFF. The DNA for the CDR3 is TGTGCCAGCAGCTTCACCGGGACGGGTGAAGCTTTCTTT.

This clone was observed a handful of times. The genes are TRBV29-1 and TRBJ2-1; maybe TRBD1 (6 bases). The CDR3 spans 14 residues. V lost 0 bases and J lost 5, with 11 bases in between. In germline, CDR1 is SQVTM, CDR2 ANQGSEA. Written as DNA, the CDR3 is TGCAGCGTTGAAGAGGTGACAGGTGACAATGAGCAGTTCTTC. Protein product: CSVEEVTGDNEQFF.

A note on this clone: Other DNA sequences in this specimen translate into the identical CDR3. V is TRBV20-1 and J is TRBJ2-5; D remains ambiguous. CDR1 and CDR2 (germline): DFQATT, SNEGSKA (reference sequence). Deletions cut 3 bases from V and 5 bases from J, with 4 bases between. The CDR3 is 10 residues long. The CDR3 coding sequence is TGCAGTGCTAGCTTGGAGACCCAGTACTTC. Protein product: CSASLETQYF.

The chain uses TRBV29-1 and TRBJ1-1; 7 bases line up with TRBD1. Germline CDR1 is SQVTM and CDR2 is ANQGSEA. The length of the CDR3 is 12 residues. Germline trimming cut 0 bases from V and 7 bases from J; bases unmatched to any gene: 2. The DNA for the CDR3 is TGCAGCGTTGAAGACGGGACAGATGAAGCTTTCTTT. Translation: CSVEDGTDEAFF.

This clone was seen a few times. At one end the junction does not follow the germline gene, possibly because of a read error. The V and J genes are TRBV29-1 and TRBJ1-5, with a weak D call TRBD1 (6 bases). CDR3 size: 13 residues. Germline V gives CDR1 SQVTM, CDR2 ANQGSEA. The CDR3 sequence: CCVEWGLNQPQHF. CDR3 bases: TGCTGCGTTGAGTGGGGGCTCAATCAGCCCCAGCATTTT. The complete variable domain, with remaining parts taken from reference TRBV29-1 and TRBJ1-5, reads SAVISQKPSRDICQRGTSLTIQCQVDSQVTMMFWYRQQPGQSLTLIATANQGSEATYESGFVIDKFPISRPNLTFSTLTVSNMSPEDSSIYLCCVEWGLNQPQHFGDGTRLSIL.

This clone was counted a few times. The CDR3 here is CSAPPRDEQFF. CDR3 nucleotide sequence: TGCAGTGCCCCCCCAAGGGATGAGCAGTTCTTC. The V and J genes are TRBV20-1 and TRBJ2-1; D not certain. Germline V gene sequence: CDR1 DFQATT, CDR2 SNEGSKA (reference sequence). V lost 6 bases, J lost 8 bases, and 11 bases lay in between. The CDR3 runs 11 residues.

This clone was seen more than once but under ten times. The rearrangement links TRBV29-1 to TRBJ2-2; a possible D gene is TRBD1 (6 bases). Germline CDR1 is SQVTM and CDR2 is ANQGSEA. V lost 3 bases and J 9 bases, leaving 8 bases between the germline ends. This CDR3 comprises 11 residues. CDR3 amino acids: CSVDRDRELFF. The CDR3 nucleotides are TGCAGCGTTGACCGGGACAGGGAGCTGTTTTTT.

This clone showed up just a few times. This chain joins TRBV6-6 and TRBJ2-3; no firm D call. The germline V gene has CDR1 MNHNY and CDR2 SVGAGI (reference sequence). The CDR3 length is 14 residues. The ends were cut back, 0 bases at V and 2 bases at J, with 6 bases in the middle. CDR3 sequence (DNA): TGTGCCAGCAGTTACTCTAGTGCCACAGATACGCAGTATTTT. It is translated as CASSYSSATDTQYF.

This clone was detected only a few times. V is TRBV10-3 and J is TRBJ2-2; unclear D gene. Germline assignment: CDR1 ENHRY and CDR2 SYGVKD. The CDR3 runs to 14 residues. Trimming removed 4 bases from V and 2 bases from J, with 8 bases in between. The CDR3 DNA reads TGTGCCATCAGTGTGGACCACAACACCGGGGAGCTGTTTTTT. Translated, it gives CAISVDHNTGELFF.

CDR3 DNA: TGCAGCGTCCAGGGGGCGTATGAGCAGTTCTTC. It specifies CSVQGAYEQFF. V is TRBV29-1 and J is TRBJ2-1; 8 bases match TRBD1. The CDR3 runs 11 residues. Germline V lookup: CDR1 SQVTM, CDR2 ANQGSEA. Trimming took 6 bases from V and 8 from J; bases not matched to a gene: 3.

The rearrangement links TRBV19 to TRBJ1-1; maybe TRBD1 (6 bases). Germline CDR1 LNHDA, CDR2 SQIVND (reference sequence). The CDR3 spans 11 residues. V dropped 6 bases and J dropped 5 bases, with 7 bases sitting between them. CDR3 protein: CASRTGTEAFF. DNA of the CDR3: TGTGCCAGTAGGACAGGAACTGAAGCTTTCTTT.

The CDR3: CASSIATGNTGELFF. DNA of the CDR3: TGTGCCAGTAGTATAGCTACAGGGAACACCGGGGAGCTGTTTTTT. The V gene is TRBV19, the J gene TRBJ2-2, with D possibly matching TRBD1 (5 bases). The germline CDR1 and CDR2 sequences are LNHDA and SQIVND (reference sequence). The CDR3 covers 15 residues. V was cut by 1 base and J by 1 base, with 7 bases left in between.

This clone has a single count. The chain carries TRBV18 and TRBJ2-2; D unclear. The V and J ends lost 6 bases and 1 base respectively, with 6 bases between them. Germline-derived CDR1 and CDR2 are KGHSH and LQKENI. The CDR3 is 13 amino acids. CDR3 DNA: TGTGCCAGCTCCCATGGGAACACCGGGGAGCTGTTTTTT. This sequence encodes CASSHGNTGELFF.

This clone turned up a few times. The sample holds other DNA sequences that translate to the same CDR3. The chain joins TRBV30 to TRBJ2-1; possibly TRBD1 or TRBD2 for D (5 bases each). Trimming shortened V by 5 bases and J by 9 bases, and 23 bases separated the two germline ends. CDR3 length equals 15 residues. From germline, CDR1 is GTSNPN and CDR2 SVGIG (reference sequence). The CDR3 loop reads CAWEMTGSTGGEQFF. The CDR3, as DNA: TGTGCCTGGGAAATGACCGGGTCAACTGGGGGTGAGCAGTTCTTC.

The table lists this clone with a few counts. The rearrangement uses TRBV11-1 and TRBJ2-7; D gene ambiguous. Deletions cut 6 bases from V and 3 bases from J, with 6 bases between. Germline V gene sequence: CDR1 SGHAT, CDR2 FQDESV (reference sequence). This CDR3 is built from 11 residues. The CDR3 loop is CASSQFYEQYF. In DNA form, the CDR3 reads TGTGCCAGCAGTCAGTTCTACGAGCAGTACTTC.

This clone occurred a few times. This chain connects TRBV7-9 to TRBJ2-4, with a tentative D call TRBD2 (6 bases). This CDR3 region has 15 residues. With 4 bases removed from V and 6 bases from J, the gap between germline ends came to 16 bases. Germline V gene data show CDR1 as SEHNR and CDR2 as FQNEAQ (reference sequence). CDR3 loop: CASSSRGLLGNIQYF. In nucleotides, the CDR3 is TGTGCCAGCAGCTCCCGGGGACTTCTTGGAAACATTCAGTACTTC.

In this sample, this clone turned up a few times. The rearrangement uses TRBV6-5 and TRBJ1-2, with 7 bases aligning to TRBD1. From germline, CDR1 is MNHEY and CDR2 SVGAGI. The junction had 10 bases not matched to a gene; V was cut back by 8 bases and J by 7 bases. The CDR3 extends over 13 amino acids. The CDR3 DNA reads TGTGCCAGCTTAGGGGGCGGAGGGTCTGGCTACACCTTC. It specifies CASLGGGGSGYTF.

The V and J genes are TRBV12-5 and TRBJ1-1; D uncertain. The germline V and J ends were trimmed by 5 bases and 6 bases, with 10 bases remaining between them. Germline V gene sequence: CDR1 LGHNT, CDR2 FRNRAP. The CDR3 spans 12 residues. The CDR3 reads CASGPFASEAFF. CDR3 sequence (DNA): TGTGCTAGTGGTCCCTTCGCTTCTGAAGCTTTCTTT. Based on the CDR3 plus reference TRBV12-5 and TRBJ1-1, the full variable domain is DARVTQTPRHKVTEMGQEVTMRCQPILGHNTVFWYRQTMMQGLELLAYFRNRAPLDDSGMPKDRFSAEMPDATLATLKIQPSEPRDSAVYFCASGPFASEAFFGQGTRLTVV.

The chain is built from TRBV11-2 and TRBJ2-1, with TRBD2 matching 11 bases. Losses at the gene ends were 6 bases for V and 8 bases for J; bases not matched to a gene: 3. Germline V lookup: CDR1 SGHAT, CDR2 FQNNGV. The CDR3 has 13 amino acids. CDR3 in DNA: TGTGCCAGCAGACTAGCGGGAGTGGATGAGCAGTTCTTC. The encoded protein is CASRLAGVDEQFF.

This clone was seen only a few times. The chain is built from TRBV7-2 and TRBJ2-3, with 7 nucleotides matching TRBD1. CDR1 and CDR2 from the germline V gene are SGHTA and FQGNSA. The CDR3 contains 15 residues. Losses at the gene ends were 4 bases for V and 3 bases for J; bases not matched to a gene: 7. The CDR3 sequence: CASSSRQGGTDTQYF. CDR3 sequence (DNA): TGTGCCAGCAGCTCGCGACAGGGTGGGACAGATACGCAGTATTTT.

This clone was seen only a few times. The rearrangement joins TRBV30 to TRBJ1-4; weak D call: TRBD1 (5 bases). In germline, CDR1 is GTSNPN, CDR2 SVGIG (reference sequence). Trimming took 3 bases from V and 11 from J, leaving 10 bases between them. This CDR3 region has 11 residues. Here the CDR3 reads CAWSQPGKLFF. CDR3 DNA: TGTGCCTGGAGCCAGCCAGGGAAACTGTTTTTT.